Sequencing of this T cell receptor (beta chain) was carried out in a study of regulatory T cells in long-lasting Graves disease. The V gene lost 4 bases and the J gene lost 0 bases, with 30 bases spanning the gap. The CDR3 sequence is 22 residues long. Per germline, CDR1 KGHDR and CDR2 SFDVKD. Investigators prepared the TCR beta libraries by applying iRepertoire HTBI primers and Arm-PCR of CDR3 regions. Using its own MiXCR run on the multiplex PCR reads, TCRdb lists one record per CDR3 protein. The sample has 620,000 or so distinct CDR3 sequences; less than 20% are singletons. Indicated time point: newly diagnosed GD, antithyroid drugs for less than 3 months. With RNA extracted from PBMCs as input, the TCR library was made. Study results and caveats: Gene preferences differed: TRBV28, TRBJ1-2, TRBJ2-5 in persistent cases.

This clonotype has more than one count but fewer than ten. Its antigen is unknown. These same data were also listed under a study on T cells in Graves' hyperthyroidism and ophthalmopathy. Per that study: The HTBI primer set was used in a first-round RT-PCR of the TCR CDR3.

The chain combines TRBV24-1 with TRBJ1-3; D might be TRBD1 (6 bases). The sequence was obtained from a woman aged 25 to 45 with Graves disease. Here the sequenced sample was peripheral blood mononuclear cells (PBMCs), taken at new diagnosis, from a patient treated with antithyroid drugs. The CDR3 region is CATSDFDRLVFLCESSGNTIYF. CDR3 bases: TGTGCCACCAGTGACTTCGACAGGTTGGTTTTCCTTTGCGAGAGCTCTGGAAACACCATATATTTT.